The 28 T cell receptor beta chains reported below all come from one sample, sequenced in a study of T cells in narcolepsy. Sequencing used immunoSEQ multiplex PCR; TCRdb keeps in-frame clones, though not all of them. The sample includes around 25,000 clones, roughly 80% of them seen just once. Sequenced: CD45RA- memory CD4+ T cells from PBMCs. Receptors were obtained from a human donor with narcolepsy.

The rearrangement joins TRBV19 to TRBJ2-7; D tentatively fits TRBD1 or TRBD2 (6 bases each). Trimming stripped 6 bases from V and 3 bases from J, with 15 bases between. The CDR3 loop spans 14 amino acids. Germline CDR1 is LNHDA and CDR2 is SQIVND (reference sequence). As DNA, the CDR3 is TGTGCCAGTAGAGGGGGACGGGGAGGCTACGAGCAGTACTTC. Translated: CASRGGRGGYEQYF. Using reference TRBV19 and TRBJ2-7 for the parts outside the CDR3, the full variable domain is DGGITQSPKYLFRKEGQNVTLSCEQNLNHDAMYWYRQDPGQGLRLIYYSQIVNDFQKGDIAEGYSVSREKKESFPLTVTSAQKNPTAFYLCASRGGRGGYEQYFGPGTRLTVT.

The chain has TRBV7-3 and TRBJ1-1, with a tentative D call TRBD1 (5 bases). This CDR3 has 13 amino acids. Germline CDR1 and CDR2: SGHTA and FQGTGA. V was pared by 8 bases and J by 4 bases, with 14 bases between. The CDR3 DNA is TGTGCCAGCTCCCGGGACGCATCCACTGAAGCTTTCTTT. This codes for CASSRDASTEAFF.

This clone was observed a single time. The chain links TRBV6-6 to TRBJ2-3, with 14 positions matching TRBD2. CDR3 size: 15 residues. V trimming: 5 bases; J trimming: 5 bases; junction bases outside the gene matches: 3. Germline loops: CDR1 MNHNY, CDR2 SVGAGI (reference sequence). The CDR3 coding sequence is TGTGCCAGCAGTCCCGGACTAGCGGGAGGAGATACGCAGTATTTT. Encoded protein: CASSPGLAGGDTQYF.

The genes are TRBV30 and TRBJ1-1, with TRBD1 as a possible D gene (6 bases). Germline-derived CDR1 and CDR2 are GTSNPN and SVGIG (reference sequence). V was cut by 5 bases and J by 0 bases, with 10 bases left in between. There are 13 residues in the CDR3. CDR3 loop: CAWQGFMNTEAFF. DNA of the CDR3: TGTGCCTGGCAGGGGTTCATGAACACTGAAGCTTTCTTT.

This clone has more than one count but fewer than ten. CDR3: CASSQAPDRGGQHQPQHF. The CDR3 DNA follows: TGTGCCAGCAGCCAAGCTCCAGACAGGGGTGGGCAGCATCAGCCCCAGCATTTT. The chain recombines TRBV14 with TRBJ1-5, with TRBD1 matching over 8 bases. Per the germline V gene, CDR1 is SGHDN and CDR2 is FVKESK. The CDR3 has 18 residues. V lost 1 base and J lost 5; bases outside the gene matches: 13.

The V call is TRBV2, the J call TRBJ1-1; perhaps TRBD1 as D (5 bases). Germline V CDR1 and CDR2: SNHLY, FYNNEI. This CDR3 is 13 amino acids long. Trimming took off 4 bases at V and 4 bases at J, with 10 bases between the two ends. The CDR3, as DNA: TGTGCCAGCAGTGCGGGGGAGGGCACTGAAGCTTTCTTT. Amino acid sequence: CASSAGEGTEAFF. Variable domain in full (rest from reference TRBV2 and TRBJ1-1): EPEVTQTPSHQVTQMGQEVILRCVPISNHLYFYWYRQILGQKVEFLVSFYNNEISEKSEIFDDQFSVERPDGSNFTLKIRSTKLEDSAMYFCASSAGEGTEAFFGQGTRLTVV.

The chain combines TRBV18 with TRBJ2-7; 8 bases line up with TRBD1. CDR1 is KGHSH, CDR2 LQKENI, per germline. Unmatched junction bases numbered 7, after V lost 1 base and J lost 5 bases. The CDR3 spans 15 residues. DNA of the CDR3: TGTGCCAGCTCACCACAAAGGACAGGGACCCACGAGCAGTACTTC. It codes for CASSPQRTGTHEQYF.

This clone was seen a few times. V is TRBV19 and J is TRBJ2-5; a possible D gene is TRBD2 (5 bases). Germline V CDR1 and CDR2: LNHDA, SQIVND (reference sequence). Trimming removed 8 bases from V and 4 bases from J, with 8 bases in between. The CDR3 runs to 11 residues. CDR3 region: CASRSGETQYF. For the CDR3, the DNA is TGTGCCAGTCGGAGCGGAGAGACCCAGTACTTC.

The J gene is TRBJ2-2, the V gene TRBV19, with 8 bases aligning to TRBD1. The CDR3 extends over 15 amino acids. CDR1 is LNHDA, CDR2 SQIVND, per germline (reference sequence). V lost 7 bases, J lost 2 bases, and 6 bases stayed unmatched. CDR3 sequence reads: CASKGQGYNTGELFF. The DNA of the CDR3 is TGTGCCAGTAAAGGACAGGGCTATAACACCGGGGAGCTGTTTTTT. Full variable domain (outside the CDR3, taken from reference TRBV19 and TRBJ2-2): DGGITQSPKYLFRKEGQNVTLSCEQNLNHDAMYWYRQDPGQGLRLIYYSQIVNDFQKGDIAEGYSVSREKKESFPLTVTSAQKNPTAFYLCASKGQGYNTGELFFGEGSRLTVL.

The V and J genes are TRBV5-5 and TRBJ1-2, with D possibly matching TRBD1 (5 bases). The CDR3 spans 14 residues. Trimming pared 0 bases from V and 1 base from J, leaving 7 bases between. Germline V gene data show CDR1 as SGHKS and CDR2 as YYEKEE (reference sequence). The CDR3 nucleotides are TGTGCCAGCAGCTTGGAGACAGTTAACTATGGCTACACCTTC. This codes for CASSLETVNYGYTF.

CDR3 amino acids: CASSVGGTSGNIQYF. CDR3 sequence (DNA): TGTGCCAGCAGCGTAGGTGGGACTAGCGGTAACATTCAGTACTTC. The chain combines TRBV9 with TRBJ2-4, with 11 bases fitting TRBD2. The CDR3 extends over 15 amino acids. The germline V gene has CDR1 SGDLS and CDR2 YYNGEE. V lost 0 bases and J lost 7; bases outside the gene matches: 3.

This clone was detected only a few times. The chain has TRBV14 and TRBJ1-6; D uncertain. V was shortened by 0 bases and J by 7 bases, with 13 bases between the two germline ends. The CDR3 consists of 16 residues. Germline lookup yields CDR1 SGHDN and CDR2 FVKESK. In DNA, the CDR3 is TGTGCCAGCAGCCAAGACTTGGGGTTGGGGAATTCACCCCTCCACTTT. Its translation is CASSQDLGLGNSPLHF. Combining the CDR3 with reference TRBV14 and TRBJ1-6 gives the whole variable domain EAGVTQFPSHSVIEKGQTVTLRCDPISGHDNLYWYRRVMGKEIKFLLHFVKESKQDESGMPNNRFLAERTGGTYSTLKVQPAELEDSGVYFCASSQDLGLGNSPLHFGNGTRLTVT.

The rearrangement joins TRBV10-3 to TRBJ1-2; TRBD1 aligns across 7 bases. The V gene end was trimmed by 10 bases and the J gene end by 5 bases; junction bases not matched to a gene: 7. The CDR3 runs 12 residues. In germline, CDR1 is ENHRY, CDR2 SYGVKD. The DNA of the CDR3 is TGTGCCAACAGGGACAGCCGGTATGGCTACACCTTC. Translation: CANRDSRYGYTF.

The gene calls are TRBV29-1 and TRBJ1-2; 8 positions match TRBD1. Germline V gene data show CDR1 as SQVTM and CDR2 as ANQGSEA. V trimming: 2 bases; J trimming: 8 bases; junction bases outside the gene matches: 4. The CDR3 extends over 12 amino acids. CDR3 in amino acids: CSVERQGSGYTF. For the CDR3, the DNA is TGCAGCGTTGAACGACAGGGGAGCGGCTACACCTTC. The full variable domain, completed using reference TRBV29-1 and TRBJ1-2, is SAVISQKPSRDICQRGTSLTIQCQVDSQVTMMFWYRQQPGQSLTLIATANQGSEATYESGFVIDKFPISRPNLTFSTLTVSNMSPEDSSIYLCSVERQGSGYTFGSGTRLTVV.

This chain links TRBV7-3 with TRBJ2-7; 7 nucleotides match TRBD1. Germline CDR1 and CDR2: SGHTA and FQGTGA. The CDR3 is 15 residues long. Unmatched junction bases numbered 6, after V lost 2 bases and J lost 2 bases. This CDR3 reads CASSLGPGTAYEQYF. The CDR3 region has the DNA TGTGCCAGCAGCTTAGGACCCGGGACAGCCTACGAGCAGTACTTC.

This clone has more than one count but fewer than ten. The chain recombines TRBV29-1 with TRBJ2-1; 9 bases are shared with TRBD1. The CDR3 spans 14 residues. CDR1 and CDR2 from the germline V gene are SQVTM and ANQGSEA. V gave up 6 bases and J gave up 4 bases; unmatched junction bases: 7. CDR3 protein: CSVGTGQMYNEQFF. The CDR3 region has the DNA TGCAGCGTCGGGACAGGGCAGATGTACAATGAGCAGTTCTTC.

J is TRBJ1-6 and V is TRBV7-9; 10 bases are a match to TRBD1. V dropped 5 bases and J dropped 5; count of bases not matched to a gene: 6. The CDR3 loop spans 16 amino acids. Germline CDR1 reads SEHNR; CDR2 reads FQNEAQ (reference sequence). The CDR3 DNA reads as TGTGCCAGCAGCCAAAGGGGACAGGGGAATAATTCACCCCTCCACTTT. This gives the protein CASSQRGQGNNSPLHF.

This clone was counted once. The genes are TRBV6-5 and TRBJ1-4; D gene uncertain. This CDR3 has 15 residues. Germline CDR1 is MNHEY and CDR2 is SVGAGI. Between the trimmed V and J ends, which lost 0 bases and 8 bases, there was a span of 13 bases. CDR3 DNA: TGTGCCAGCAGTTACTCGGTGGCGGCGAGAGAAAAACTGTTTTTT. Encoded protein: CASSYSVAAREKLFF.

This chain joins TRBV5-4 and TRBJ2-7, with 10 bases lining up with TRBD1. There are 17 residues in the CDR3. J gave up 1 base and V 0 bases, and 7 bases lay outside the gene matches. CDR1 and CDR2 from the germline V gene are SGHNT and YYREEE (reference sequence). In DNA form, the CDR3 reads TGTGCCAGCAGCTTGGGTTGGGTGGGACAGGGGTCCTACGAGCAGTACTTC. Translating gives CASSLGWVGQGSYEQYF.

This sequence joins TRBV28 and TRBJ2-1; D might be TRBD2 (6 bases). The V and J ends lost 4 bases and 9 bases respectively, with 19 bases between them. The CDR3 totals 15 residues. Per germline, CDR1 MDHEN and CDR2 SYDVKM. The CDR3 loop reads CASSSAGPRLGEQFF. The CDR3 DNA is TGTGCCAGCAGTTCGGCGGGGCCGCGGCTCGGTGAGCAGTTCTTC.

This clone was counted between two and nine times. The V call is TRBV7-6, the J call TRBJ2-1, with 10 bases fitting TRBD1. Per germline, CDR1 SGHVS and CDR2 FNYEAQ. J lost 4 bases, V lost 1 base, and 4 bases had no gene match. CDR3 length equals 16 residues. DNA for the CDR3: TGTGCCAGCAGCTTAGAGGCGGGACAGGGGTACAATGAGCAGTTCTTC. Residues: CASSLEAGQGYNEQFF.

The V call is TRBV6-1, the J call TRBJ1-4, with D unclear. V was trimmed by 7 bases and J by 3 bases, leaving 12 bases between them. Looked up from germline, CDR1 is MNHNS and CDR2 is SASEGT. The CDR3 extends over 14 amino acids. CDR3 in DNA: TGTGCCAGCAATCCCTCGGGTGCTAATGAAAAACTGTTTTTT. The encoded protein is CASNPSGANEKLFF.

This clone was recorded once. The chain has TRBV6-5 and TRBJ2-2, with 10 bases matching TRBD1. The germline gives CDR1 MNHEY, CDR2 SVGAGI. The CDR3 has 16 amino acids. V lost 2 bases, J lost 7 bases, and 7 bases stayed unmatched. CDR3 sequence reads: CASSYPTGGAGGELFF. CDR3 DNA sequence: TGTGCCAGCAGTTACCCGACAGGGGGCGCGGGCGGGGAGCTGTTTTTT.

The V and J genes are TRBV7-3 and TRBJ2-1; D may be TRBD1 (6 bases). V was pared by 5 bases and J by 4 bases, with 15 bases between. CDR1 is SGHTA and CDR2 is FQGTGA in the germline V gene. CDR3 length equals 15 residues. In nucleotides, the CDR3 is TGTGCCAGCAGCCCCGTTGGGGGCCTATACAATGAGCAGTTCTTC. Its translation is CASSPVGGLYNEQFF.

This clone was detected only a few times. This rearrangement joins TRBV19 to TRBJ1-2; TRBD1 agrees at 10 bases. Germline V gene lookup returns CDR1 LNHDA and CDR2 SQIVND (reference sequence). The CDR3 is 16 residues long. Trimming at V came to 4 bases and at J to 0 bases, leaving 5 bases not matched to a gene. The CDR3, as DNA: TGTGCCAGTAGTACGACAGGGGGCGCGTCTAACTATGGCTACACCTTC. Translation: CASSTTGGASNYGYTF.

DNA for the CDR3: TGTGCCAGCAGCCCCACGCGCCGGTTACCTGGAAACACCATATATTTT. Protein: CASSPTRRLPGNTIYF. The rearrangement links TRBV7-6 to TRBJ1-3; D uncertain. The CDR3 totals 16 residues. Germline lookup yields CDR1 SGHVS and CDR2 FNYEAQ. V was trimmed by 5 bases and J by 2 bases, leaving 16 bases between them. Combining the CDR3 with reference TRBV7-6 and TRBJ1-3 gives the whole variable domain GAGVSQSPRYKVTKRGQDVALRCDPISGHVSLYWYRQALGQGPEFLTYFNYEAQQDKSGLPNDRFSAERPEGSISTLTIQRTEQRDSAMYRCASSPTRRLPGNTIYFGEGSWLTVV.

The V and J genes are TRBV18 and TRBJ2-6; 9 bases agree with TRBD2. The V gene's germline CDR1 is KGHSH and CDR2 LQKENI. V trimming: 4 bases; J trimming: 4 bases; junction bases outside the gene matches: 11. This CDR3 has 18 amino acids. This CDR3 reads CASSLSSGTSTGANVLTF. DNA of the CDR3: TGTGCCAGCTCACTATCAAGCGGGACTAGCACCGGGGCCAACGTCCTGACTTTC.

This chain connects TRBV7-6 to TRBJ2-5; D ambiguous. Germline V gene lookup returns CDR1 SGHVS and CDR2 FNYEAQ. The V end lost 1 base, the J end lost 5 bases, and 8 bases lay between the germline ends. The CDR3 has 13 residues. The CDR3 nucleotides read TGTGCCAGCAGCTTAGGCCTTCTGGAGACCCAGTACTTC. Translated, it gives CASSLGLLETQYF. The variable domain in full, completed from reference TRBV7-6 and TRBJ2-5, reads GAGVSQSPRYKVTKRGQDVALRCDPISGHVSLYWYRQALGQGPEFLTYFNYEAQQDKSGLPNDRFSAERPEGSISTLTIQRTEQRDSAMYRCASSLGLLETQYFGPGTRLLVL.